This T cell receptor beta chain was identified in a study of CD8+CD57+ T cells in acquired aplastic anemia. Whole-study context: Sorted CD4+ and CD8+ cells gave an average of 3.2 ug of DNA. Where healthy donors were concerned, CD4+ cells averaged approximately 11 million reads. Notes on the study in general: There were 25 to 35 CD8+ CDR3 sequences that occurred in both patients and controls. The study found no significant CD8+ Simpson's diversity difference between patients and controls.

TCR beta VDJ and CDR3 were profiled, and genomic DNA was the template. TCRdb called the reads again in MiXCR, with one record for every CDR3 protein. Among a few hundred thousand distinct CDR3 sequences listed, 55% to 75% were seen once. Note on this clonotype: The antigen remains undetermined.

Sequencing was done on a sample of sorted CD4+, CD8+, or CD8+CD57+ T cells (not recorded which) from PBMCs. This TCR derives from a human donor in good health, serving as a control.

The CDR3 is CASSEGPVVDEQYF. CDR3 bases: TGTGCCAGCAGTGAGGGACCAGTTGTTGACGAGCAGTACTTC. This chain links TRBV7-2 with TRBJ2-7; D may be TRBD1 or TRBD2 (5 bases each). The CDR3 is 14 residues long. Germline assignment: CDR1 SGHTA and CDR2 FQGNSA. Trimming removed 6 bases at V and 5 bases at J, with 17 bases between.